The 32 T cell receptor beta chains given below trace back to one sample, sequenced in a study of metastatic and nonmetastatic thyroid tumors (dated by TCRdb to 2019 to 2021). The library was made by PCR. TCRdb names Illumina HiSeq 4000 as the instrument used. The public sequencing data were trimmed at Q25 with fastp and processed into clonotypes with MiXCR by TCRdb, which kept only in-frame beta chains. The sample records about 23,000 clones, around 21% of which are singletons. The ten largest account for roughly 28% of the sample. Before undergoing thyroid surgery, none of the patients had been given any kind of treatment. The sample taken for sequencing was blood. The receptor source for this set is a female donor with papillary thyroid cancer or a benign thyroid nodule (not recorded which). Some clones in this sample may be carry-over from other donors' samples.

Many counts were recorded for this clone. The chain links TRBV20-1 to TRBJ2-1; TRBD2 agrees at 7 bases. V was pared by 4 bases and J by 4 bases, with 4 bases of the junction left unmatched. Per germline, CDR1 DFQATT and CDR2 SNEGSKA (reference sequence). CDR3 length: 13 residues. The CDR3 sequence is CSATLAEYNEQFF. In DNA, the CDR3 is TGCAGTGCTACTCTAGCGGAGTACAATGAGCAGTTCTTC.

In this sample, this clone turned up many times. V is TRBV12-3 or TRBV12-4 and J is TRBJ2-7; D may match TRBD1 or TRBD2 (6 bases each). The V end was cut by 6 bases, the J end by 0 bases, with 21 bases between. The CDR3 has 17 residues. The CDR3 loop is CASSARIGRGHSYEQYF. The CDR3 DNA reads TGTGCCAGCAGCGCAAGAATCGGGCGGGGACACTCCTACGAGCAGTACTTC.

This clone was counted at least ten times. CDR3 coding DNA: TGTGCCAGCAGCTTAGCTCGACAGGACTTCTACGAGCAGTACTTC. Its translation: CASSLARQDFYEQYF. The chain couples TRBV7-2 to TRBJ2-7, with D perhaps TRBD1 (6 bases). Germline CDR1 SGHTA, CDR2 FQGNSA. The CDR3 has 15 amino acids. Trimming stripped 0 bases from V and 3 bases from J, with 12 bases between.

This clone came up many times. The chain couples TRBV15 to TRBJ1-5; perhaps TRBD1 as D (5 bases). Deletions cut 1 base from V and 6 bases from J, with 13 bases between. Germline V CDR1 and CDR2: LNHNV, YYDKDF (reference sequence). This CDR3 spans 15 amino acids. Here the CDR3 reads CATSRGGDPSQPQHF. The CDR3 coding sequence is TGTGCCACCAGCAGAGGGGGGGATCCGTCTCAGCCCCAGCATTTT.

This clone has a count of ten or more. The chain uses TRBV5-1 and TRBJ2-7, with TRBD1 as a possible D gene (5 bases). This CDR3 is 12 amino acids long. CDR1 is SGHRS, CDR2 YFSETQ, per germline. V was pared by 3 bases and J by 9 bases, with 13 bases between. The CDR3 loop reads CASSSDSARQYF. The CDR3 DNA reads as TGCGCCAGCAGCTCAGACAGCGCCCGGCAGTACTTC.

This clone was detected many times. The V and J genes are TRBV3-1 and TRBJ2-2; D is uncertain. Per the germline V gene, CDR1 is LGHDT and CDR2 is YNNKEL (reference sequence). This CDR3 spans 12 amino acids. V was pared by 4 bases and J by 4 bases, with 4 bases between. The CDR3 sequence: CASSLATGELFF. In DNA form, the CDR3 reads TGTGCCAGCAGCCTTGCCACCGGGGAGCTGTTTTTT.

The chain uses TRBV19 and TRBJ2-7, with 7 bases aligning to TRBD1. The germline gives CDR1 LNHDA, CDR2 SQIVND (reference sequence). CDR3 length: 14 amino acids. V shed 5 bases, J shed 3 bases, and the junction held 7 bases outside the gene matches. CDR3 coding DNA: TGTGCCAGTAGTCCGCGACAGGGTGGCTACGAGCAGTACTTC. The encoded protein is CASSPRQGGYEQYF.

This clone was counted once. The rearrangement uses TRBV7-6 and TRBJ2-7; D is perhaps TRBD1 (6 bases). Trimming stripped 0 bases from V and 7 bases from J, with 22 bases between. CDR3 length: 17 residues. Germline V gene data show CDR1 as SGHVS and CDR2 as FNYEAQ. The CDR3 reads CASSLAPPGQGLGEQYF. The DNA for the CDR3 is TGTGCCAGCAGCTTAGCCCCTCCGGGGCAGGGGCTAGGGGAGCAGTACTTC.

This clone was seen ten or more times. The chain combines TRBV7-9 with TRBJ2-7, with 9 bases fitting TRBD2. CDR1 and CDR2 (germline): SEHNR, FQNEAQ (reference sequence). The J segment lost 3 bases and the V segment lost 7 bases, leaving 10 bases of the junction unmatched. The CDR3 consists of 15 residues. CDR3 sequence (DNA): TGTGCCAGCACCCCTGTTGGCGGGAGGGACTACGAGCAGTACTTC. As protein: CASTPVGGRDYEQYF.

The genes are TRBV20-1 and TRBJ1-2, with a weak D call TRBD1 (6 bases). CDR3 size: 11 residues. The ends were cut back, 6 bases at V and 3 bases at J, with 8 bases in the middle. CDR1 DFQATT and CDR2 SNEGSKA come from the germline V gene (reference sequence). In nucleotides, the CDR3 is TGCAGTGCGTCAGGGGACTATGGCTACACCTTC. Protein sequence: CSASGDYGYTF.

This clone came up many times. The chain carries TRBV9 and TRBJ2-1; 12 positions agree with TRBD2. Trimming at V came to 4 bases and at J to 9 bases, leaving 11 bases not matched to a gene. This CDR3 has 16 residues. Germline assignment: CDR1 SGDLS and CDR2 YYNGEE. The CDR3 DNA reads TGTGCCAGCAGCCCGCTGACTAGCGGGAGTCGTGGTGAGCAGTTCTTC. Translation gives CASSPLTSGSRGEQFF. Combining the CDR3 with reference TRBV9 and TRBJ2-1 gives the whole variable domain DSGVTQTPKHLITATGQRVTLRCSPRSGDLSVYWYQQSLDQGLQFLIQYYNGEERAKGNILERFSAQQFPDLHSELNLSSLELGDSALYFCASSPLTSGSRGEQFFGPGTRLTVL.

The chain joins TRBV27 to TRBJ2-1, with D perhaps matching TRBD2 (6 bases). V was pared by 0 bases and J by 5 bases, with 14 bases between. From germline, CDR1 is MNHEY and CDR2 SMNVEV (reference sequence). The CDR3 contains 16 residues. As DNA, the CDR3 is TGTGCCAGCAGTTTATCGAATAGCGGAGGGAACAATGAGCAGTTCTTC. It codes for CASSLSNSGGNNEQFF.

The CDR3 sequence: CASSVGGFGELFF. The CDR3 coding sequence is TGTGCCAGCAGTGTTGGTGGATTCGGGGAGCTGTTTTTT. The chain carries TRBV25-1 and TRBJ2-2, with unresolved D. V lost 4 bases and J 7 bases, leaving 10 bases between the germline ends. The CDR3 is 13 amino acids. The germline V gene encodes CDR1 MGHDK and CDR2 SYGVNS. The variable domain in full, completed from reference TRBV25-1 and TRBJ2-2, reads EADIYQTPRYLVIGTGKKITLECSQTMGHDKMYWYQQDPGMELHLIHYSYGVNSTEKGDLSSESTVSRIRTEHFPLTLESARPSHTSQYLCASSVGGFGELFFGEGSRLTVL.

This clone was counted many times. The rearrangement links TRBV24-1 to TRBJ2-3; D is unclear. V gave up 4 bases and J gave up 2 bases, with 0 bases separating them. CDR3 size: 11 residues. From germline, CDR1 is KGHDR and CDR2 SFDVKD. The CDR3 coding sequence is TGTGCCACCAGTGACACAGATACGCAGTATTTT. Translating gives CATSDTDTQYF.

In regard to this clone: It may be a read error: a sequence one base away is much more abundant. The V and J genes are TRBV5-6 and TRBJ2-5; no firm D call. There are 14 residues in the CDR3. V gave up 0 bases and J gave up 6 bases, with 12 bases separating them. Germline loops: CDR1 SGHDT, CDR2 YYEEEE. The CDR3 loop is CASSLGIVEQTQYF. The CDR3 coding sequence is TGTGCCAGCAGCTTGGGGATTGTGGAACAGACCCAGTACTTC. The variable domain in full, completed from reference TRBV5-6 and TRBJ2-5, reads DAGVTQSPTHLIKTRGQQVTLRCSPKSGHDTVSWYQQALGQGPQFIFQYYEEEERQRGNFPDRFSGHQFPNYSSELNVNALLLGDSALYLCASSLGIVEQTQYFGPGTRLLVL.

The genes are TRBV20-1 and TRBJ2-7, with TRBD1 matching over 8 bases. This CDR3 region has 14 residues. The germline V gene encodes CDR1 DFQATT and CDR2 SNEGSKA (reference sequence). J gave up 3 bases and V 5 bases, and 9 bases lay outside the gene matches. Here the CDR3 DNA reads TGCAGTGCTGCCGGACAGGGACATTTCTACGAGCAGTACTTC. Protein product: CSAAGQGHFYEQYF.

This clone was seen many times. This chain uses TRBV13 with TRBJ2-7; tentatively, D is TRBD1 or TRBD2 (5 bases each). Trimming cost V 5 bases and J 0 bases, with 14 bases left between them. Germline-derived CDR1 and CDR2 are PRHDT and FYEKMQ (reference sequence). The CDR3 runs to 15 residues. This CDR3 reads CASSRDGSSSYEQYF. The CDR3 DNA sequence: TGTGCCAGCAGCCGGGACGGATCCAGCTCCTACGAGCAGTACTTC.

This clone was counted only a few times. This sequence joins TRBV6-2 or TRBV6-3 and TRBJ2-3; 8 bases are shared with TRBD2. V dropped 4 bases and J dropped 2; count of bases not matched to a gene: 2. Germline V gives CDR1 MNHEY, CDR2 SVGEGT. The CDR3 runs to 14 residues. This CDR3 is CASSSLADTDTQYF. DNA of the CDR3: TGTGCCAGCAGTTCACTAGCGGACACAGATACGCAGTATTTT.

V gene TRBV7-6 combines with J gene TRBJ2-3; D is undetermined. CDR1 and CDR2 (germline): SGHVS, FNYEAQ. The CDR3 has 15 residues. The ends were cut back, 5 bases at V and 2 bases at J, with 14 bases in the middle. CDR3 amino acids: CASSLSEDPTDTQYF. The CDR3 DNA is TGTGCCAGCAGCCTGTCTGAGGACCCCACAGATACGCAGTATTTT.

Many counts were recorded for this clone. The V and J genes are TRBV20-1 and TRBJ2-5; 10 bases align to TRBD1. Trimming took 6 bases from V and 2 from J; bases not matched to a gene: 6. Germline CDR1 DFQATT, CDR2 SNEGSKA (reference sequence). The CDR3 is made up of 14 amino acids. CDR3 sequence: CSANRDRGQETQYF. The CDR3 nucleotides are TGCAGTGCAAACCGGGACAGGGGACAAGAGACCCAGTACTTC.

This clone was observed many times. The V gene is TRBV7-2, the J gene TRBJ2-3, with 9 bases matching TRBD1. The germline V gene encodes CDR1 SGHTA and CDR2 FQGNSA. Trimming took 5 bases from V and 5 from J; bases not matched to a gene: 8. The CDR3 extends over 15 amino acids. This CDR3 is CASSLRTGVRDTQYF. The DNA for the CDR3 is TGTGCCAGCAGCCTAAGGACAGGGGTCAGAGATACGCAGTATTTT.

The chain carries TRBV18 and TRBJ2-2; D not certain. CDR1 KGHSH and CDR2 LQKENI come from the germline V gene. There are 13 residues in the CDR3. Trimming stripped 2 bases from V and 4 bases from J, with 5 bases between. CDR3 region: CASSPGGTGELFF. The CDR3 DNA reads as TGTGCCAGCTCACCAGGCGGCACCGGGGAGCTGTTTTTT.

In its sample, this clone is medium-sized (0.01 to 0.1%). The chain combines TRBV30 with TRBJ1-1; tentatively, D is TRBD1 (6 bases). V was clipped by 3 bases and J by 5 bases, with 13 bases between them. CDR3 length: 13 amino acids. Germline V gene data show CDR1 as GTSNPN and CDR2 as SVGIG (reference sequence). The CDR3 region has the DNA TGTGCCTGGAGCCCAAATAGGGGGACTGAAGCTTTCTTT. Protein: CAWSPNRGTEAFF.

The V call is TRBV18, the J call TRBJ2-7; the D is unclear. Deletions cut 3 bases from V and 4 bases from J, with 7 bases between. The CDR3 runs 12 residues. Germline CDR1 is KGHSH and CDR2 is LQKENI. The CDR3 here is CASSPDRYEQYF. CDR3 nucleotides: TGTGCCAGCTCACCTGATCGTTACGAGCAGTACTTC.

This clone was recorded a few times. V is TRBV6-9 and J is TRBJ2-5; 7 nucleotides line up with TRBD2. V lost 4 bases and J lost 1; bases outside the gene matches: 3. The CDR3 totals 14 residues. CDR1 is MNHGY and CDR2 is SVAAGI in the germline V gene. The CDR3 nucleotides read TGTGCCAGCAGTTTGCGGGGGTTCCAAGAGACCCAGTACTTC. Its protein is CASSLRGFQETQYF.

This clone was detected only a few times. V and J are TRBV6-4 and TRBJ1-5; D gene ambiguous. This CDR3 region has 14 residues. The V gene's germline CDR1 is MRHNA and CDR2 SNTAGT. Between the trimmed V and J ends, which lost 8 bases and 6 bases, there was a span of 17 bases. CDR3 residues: CASGGGMGSQPQHF. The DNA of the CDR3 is TGTGCCAGCGGAGGAGGTATGGGTTCTCAGCCCCAGCATTTT.

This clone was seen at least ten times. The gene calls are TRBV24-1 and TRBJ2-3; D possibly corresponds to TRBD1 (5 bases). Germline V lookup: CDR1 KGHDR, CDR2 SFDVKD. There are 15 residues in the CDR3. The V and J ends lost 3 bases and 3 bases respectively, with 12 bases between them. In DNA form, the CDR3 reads TGTGCCACCAGTGATCGTCAGGGCTGGACAGATACGCAGTATTTT. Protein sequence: CATSDRQGWTDTQYF.

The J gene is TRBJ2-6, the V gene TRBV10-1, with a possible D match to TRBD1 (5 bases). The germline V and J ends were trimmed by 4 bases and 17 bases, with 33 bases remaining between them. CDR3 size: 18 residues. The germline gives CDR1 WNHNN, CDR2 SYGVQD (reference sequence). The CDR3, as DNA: TGCGCCAGCAGTGGGGCATTTAGGGATTTCTCTGGGGCCAACATCATGACTTTC. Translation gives CASSGAFRDFSGANIMTF.

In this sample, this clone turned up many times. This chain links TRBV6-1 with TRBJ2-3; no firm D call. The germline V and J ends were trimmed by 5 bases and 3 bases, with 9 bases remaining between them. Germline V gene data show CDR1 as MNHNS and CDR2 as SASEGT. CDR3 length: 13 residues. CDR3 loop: CASSTQTTDTQYF. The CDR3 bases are TGTGCCAGCAGTACCCAGACTACAGATACGCAGTATTTT.

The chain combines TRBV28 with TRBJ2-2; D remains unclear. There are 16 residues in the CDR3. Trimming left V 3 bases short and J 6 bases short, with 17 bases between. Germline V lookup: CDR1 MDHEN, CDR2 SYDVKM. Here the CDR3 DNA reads TGTGCCAGCAGTTTCAAGACCACGCGACACGCCGGGGAGCTGTTTTTT. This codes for CASSFKTTRHAGELFF.

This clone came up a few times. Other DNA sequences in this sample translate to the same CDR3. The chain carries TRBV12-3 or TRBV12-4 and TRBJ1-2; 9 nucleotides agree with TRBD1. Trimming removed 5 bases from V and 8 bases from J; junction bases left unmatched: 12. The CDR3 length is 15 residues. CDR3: CASSLQGARRLGYTF. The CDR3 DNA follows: TGTGCCAGCAGTCTACAGGGGGCTCGACGCTTAGGCTACACCTTC.

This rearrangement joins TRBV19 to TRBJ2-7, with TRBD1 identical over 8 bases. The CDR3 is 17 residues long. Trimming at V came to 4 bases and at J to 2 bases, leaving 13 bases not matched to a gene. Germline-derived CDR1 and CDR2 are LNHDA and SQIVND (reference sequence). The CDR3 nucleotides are TGTGCCAGTAGTACAAGAGGACAGGGAATCCCTCCCTACGAGCAGTACTTC. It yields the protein CASSTRGQGIPPYEQYF.